This T cell receptor (beta chain) was profiled in a study of shared T cell receptors in the human thymus. TCRdb's table, derived via immunoSEQ multiplex PCR, lists solely in-frame clones and lacks some. The repertoire consists of more than 550,000 clones, with 70% to 90% occurring once and the leading ten covering around 0.0094%. Trimming stripped 8 bases from V and 6 bases from J, with 24 bases between. Germline assignment: CDR1 SNHLY and CDR2 FYNNEI. This CDR3 region has 16 residues. The data also belong to a second study, concerning human thymus T cells. That source reports: The thymus tissue came from resections taken during corrective heart surgery. Overlap was high between thymic repertoires from unrelated individuals, as reported in related research.

Specimen: thymocytes. This chain links TRBV2 with TRBJ2-3; possibly TRBD1 for D (5 bases). The clonotype originates from a girl less than two years old with a congenital heart defect. This CDR3 is CASLRQWTSTGDTQYF. Here the CDR3 DNA reads TGTGCCAGCCTCCGACAGTGGACCTCAACAGGTGATACGCAGTATTTT.